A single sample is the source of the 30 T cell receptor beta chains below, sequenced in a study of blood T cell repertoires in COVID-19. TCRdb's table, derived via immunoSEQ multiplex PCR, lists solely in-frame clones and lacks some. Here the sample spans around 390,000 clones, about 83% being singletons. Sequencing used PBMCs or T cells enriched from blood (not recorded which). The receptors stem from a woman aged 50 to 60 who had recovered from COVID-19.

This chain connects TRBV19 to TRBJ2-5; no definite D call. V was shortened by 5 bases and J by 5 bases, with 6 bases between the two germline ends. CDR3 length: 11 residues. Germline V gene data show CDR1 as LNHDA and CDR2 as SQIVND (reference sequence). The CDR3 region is CASSSFETQYF. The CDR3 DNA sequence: TGTGCCAGTAGTTCCTTCGAGACCCAGTACTTC.

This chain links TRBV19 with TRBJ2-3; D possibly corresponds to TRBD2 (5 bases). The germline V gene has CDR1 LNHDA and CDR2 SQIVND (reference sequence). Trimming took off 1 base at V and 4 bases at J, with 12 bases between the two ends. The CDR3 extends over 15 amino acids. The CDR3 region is CASSIGLAVPDTQYF. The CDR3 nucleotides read TGTGCCAGTAGTATAGGGCTAGCCGTACCAGATACGCAGTATTTT.

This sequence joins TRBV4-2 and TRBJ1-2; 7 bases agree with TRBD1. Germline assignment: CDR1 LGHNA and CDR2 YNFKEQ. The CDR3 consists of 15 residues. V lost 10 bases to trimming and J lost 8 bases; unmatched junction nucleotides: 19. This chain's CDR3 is CATLGGDRVLGGYTF. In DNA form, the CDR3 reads TGTGCCACCTTGGGGGGAGACAGGGTGTTAGGAGGCTACACCTTC.

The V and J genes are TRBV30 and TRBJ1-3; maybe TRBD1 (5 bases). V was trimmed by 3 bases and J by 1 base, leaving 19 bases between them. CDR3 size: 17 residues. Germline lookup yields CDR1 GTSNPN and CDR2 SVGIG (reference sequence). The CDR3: CAWSRIGPTASGNTIYF. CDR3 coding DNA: TGTGCCTGGAGCCGAATAGGGCCGACAGCTTCTGGAAACACCATATATTTT.

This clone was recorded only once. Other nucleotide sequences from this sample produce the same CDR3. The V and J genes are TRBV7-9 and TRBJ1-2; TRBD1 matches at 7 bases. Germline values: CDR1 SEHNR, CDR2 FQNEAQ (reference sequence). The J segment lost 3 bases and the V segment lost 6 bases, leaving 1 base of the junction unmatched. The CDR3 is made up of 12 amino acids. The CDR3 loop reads CASSDRDYGYTF. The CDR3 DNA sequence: TGTGCCAGCAGTGACAGGGACTATGGCTACACCTTC.

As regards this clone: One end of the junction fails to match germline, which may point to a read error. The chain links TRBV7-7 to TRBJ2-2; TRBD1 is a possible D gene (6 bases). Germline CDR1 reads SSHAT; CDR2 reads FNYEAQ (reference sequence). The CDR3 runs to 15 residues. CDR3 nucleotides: TGTGCTAGCAGCTTAGATACAGGGACCACCGGGGAGCTGTTTTTT. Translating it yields CASSLDTGTTGELFF.

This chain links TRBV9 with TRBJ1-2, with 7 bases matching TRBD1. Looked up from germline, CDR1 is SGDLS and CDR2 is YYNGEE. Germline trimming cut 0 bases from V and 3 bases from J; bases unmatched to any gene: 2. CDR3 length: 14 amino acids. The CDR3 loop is CASSVAGTDYGYTF. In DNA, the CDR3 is TGTGCCAGCAGCGTAGCGGGGACAGACTATGGCTACACCTTC. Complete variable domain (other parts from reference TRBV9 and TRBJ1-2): DSGVTQTPKHLITATGQRVTLRCSPRSGDLSVYWYQQSLDQGLQFLIQYYNGEERAKGNILERFSAQQFPDLHSELNLSSLELGDSALYFCASSVAGTDYGYTFGSGTRLTVV.

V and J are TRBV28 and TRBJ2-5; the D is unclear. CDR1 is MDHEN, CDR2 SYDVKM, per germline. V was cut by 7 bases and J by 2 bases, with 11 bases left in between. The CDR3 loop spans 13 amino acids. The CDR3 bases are TGTGCCAGCAATCAGGCAGTTCAAGAGACCCAGTACTTC. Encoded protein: CASNQAVQETQYF.

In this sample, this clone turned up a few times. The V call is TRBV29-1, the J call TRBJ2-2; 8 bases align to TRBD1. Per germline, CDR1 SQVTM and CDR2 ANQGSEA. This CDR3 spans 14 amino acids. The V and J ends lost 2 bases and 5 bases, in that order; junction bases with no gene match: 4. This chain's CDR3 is CSVEFWTGTGELFF. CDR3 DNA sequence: TGCAGCGTTGAATTTTGGACAGGGACCGGGGAGCTGTTTTTT.

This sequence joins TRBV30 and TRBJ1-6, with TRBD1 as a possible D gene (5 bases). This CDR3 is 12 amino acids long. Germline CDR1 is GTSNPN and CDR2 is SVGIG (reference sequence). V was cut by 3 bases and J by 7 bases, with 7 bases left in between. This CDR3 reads CAWRPGNSPLHF. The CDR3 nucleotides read TGTGCCTGGAGGCCAGGGAATTCACCCCTCCACTTT. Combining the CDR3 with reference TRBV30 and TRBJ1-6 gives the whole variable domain SQTIHQWPATLVQPVGSPLSLECTVEGTSNPNLYWYRQAAGRGLQLLFYSVGIGQISSEVPQNLSASRPQDRQFILSSKKLLLSDSGFYLCAWRPGNSPLHFGNGTRLTVT.

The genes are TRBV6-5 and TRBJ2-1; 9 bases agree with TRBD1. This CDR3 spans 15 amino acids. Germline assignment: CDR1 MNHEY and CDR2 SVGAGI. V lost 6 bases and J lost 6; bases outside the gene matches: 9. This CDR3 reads CASRLGQGRPNEQFF. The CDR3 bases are TGTGCCAGCAGATTGGGACAGGGACGTCCCAATGAGCAGTTCTTC.

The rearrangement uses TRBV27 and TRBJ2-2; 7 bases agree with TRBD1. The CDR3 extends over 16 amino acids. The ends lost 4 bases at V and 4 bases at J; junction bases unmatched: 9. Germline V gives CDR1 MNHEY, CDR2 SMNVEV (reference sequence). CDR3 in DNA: TGTGCCAGCAGTTCCACGCCGACAGGGATCACCGGGGAGCTGTTTTTT. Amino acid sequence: CASSSTPTGITGELFF.

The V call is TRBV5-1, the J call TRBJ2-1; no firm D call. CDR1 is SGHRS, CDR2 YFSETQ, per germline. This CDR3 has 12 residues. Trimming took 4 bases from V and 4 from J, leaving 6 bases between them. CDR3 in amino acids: CASSPGYNEQFF. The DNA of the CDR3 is TGCGCCAGCAGCCCCGGTTACAATGAGCAGTTCTTC.

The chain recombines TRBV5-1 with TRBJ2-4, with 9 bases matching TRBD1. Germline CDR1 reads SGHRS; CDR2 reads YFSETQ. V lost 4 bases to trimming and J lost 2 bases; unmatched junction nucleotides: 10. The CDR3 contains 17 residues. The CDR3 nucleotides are TGCGCCAGCAGCACAGCGCCGGGACAGGGAACCAAAAACATTCAGTACTTC. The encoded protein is CASSTAPGQGTKNIQYF.

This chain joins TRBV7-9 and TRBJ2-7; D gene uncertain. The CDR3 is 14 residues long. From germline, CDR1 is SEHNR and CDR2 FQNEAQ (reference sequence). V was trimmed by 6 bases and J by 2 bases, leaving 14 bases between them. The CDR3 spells CASSSGAAAYEQYF. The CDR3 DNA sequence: TGTGCCAGCAGTTCTGGCGCGGCCGCCTACGAGCAGTACTTC.

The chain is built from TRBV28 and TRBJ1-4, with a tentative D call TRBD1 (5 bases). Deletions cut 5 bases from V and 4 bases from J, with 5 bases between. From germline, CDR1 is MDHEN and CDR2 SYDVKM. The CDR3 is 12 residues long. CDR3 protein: CASSDSNEKLFF. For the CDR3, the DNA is TGTGCCAGCAGTGACAGTAATGAAAAACTGTTTTTT.

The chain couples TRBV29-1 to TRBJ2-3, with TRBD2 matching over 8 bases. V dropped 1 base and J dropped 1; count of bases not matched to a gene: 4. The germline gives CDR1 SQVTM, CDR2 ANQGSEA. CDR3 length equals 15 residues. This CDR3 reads CSVEAGGLGTDTQYF. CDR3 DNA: TGCAGCGTTGAAGCGGGGGGGCTCGGCACAGATACGCAGTATTTT.

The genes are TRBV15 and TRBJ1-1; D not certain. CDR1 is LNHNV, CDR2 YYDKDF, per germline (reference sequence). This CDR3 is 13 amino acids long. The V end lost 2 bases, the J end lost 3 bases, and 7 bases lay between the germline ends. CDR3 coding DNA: TGTGCCACCAGCAGATCGGAGTACACTGAAGCTTTCTTT. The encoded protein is CATSRSEYTEAFF.

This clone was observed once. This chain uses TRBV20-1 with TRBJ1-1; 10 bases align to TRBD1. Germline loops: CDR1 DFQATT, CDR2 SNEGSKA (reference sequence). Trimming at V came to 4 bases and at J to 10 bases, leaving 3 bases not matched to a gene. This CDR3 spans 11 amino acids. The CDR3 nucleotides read TGCAGTGCTAACAGGGACAGGGGAGCTTTCTTT. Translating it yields CSANRDRGAFF.

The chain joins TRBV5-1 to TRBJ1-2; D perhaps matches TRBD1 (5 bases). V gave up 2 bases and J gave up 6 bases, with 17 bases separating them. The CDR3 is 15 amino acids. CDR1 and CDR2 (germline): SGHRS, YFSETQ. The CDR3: CASSFSRDSTNGYTF. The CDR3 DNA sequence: TGCGCCAGCAGCTTTTCCAGGGACTCAACTAATGGCTACACCTTC.

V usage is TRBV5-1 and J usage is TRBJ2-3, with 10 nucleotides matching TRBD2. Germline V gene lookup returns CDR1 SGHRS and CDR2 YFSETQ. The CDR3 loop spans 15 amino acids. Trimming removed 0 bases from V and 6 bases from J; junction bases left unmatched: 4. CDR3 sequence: CASSLVVAGGDTQYF. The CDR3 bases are TGCGCCAGCAGCTTGGTAGTAGCGGGGGGCGATACGCAGTATTTT.

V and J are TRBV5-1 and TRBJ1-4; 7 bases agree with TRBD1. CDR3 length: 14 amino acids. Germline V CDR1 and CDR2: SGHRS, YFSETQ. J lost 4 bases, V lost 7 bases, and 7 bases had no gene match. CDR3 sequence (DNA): TGCGCCAGCGGCCCGGGACAGAGTAATGAAAAACTGTTTTTT. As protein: CASGPGQSNEKLFF.

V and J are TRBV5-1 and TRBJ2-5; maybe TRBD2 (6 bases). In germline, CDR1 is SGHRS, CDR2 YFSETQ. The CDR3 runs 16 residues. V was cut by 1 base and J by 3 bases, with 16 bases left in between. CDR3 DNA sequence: TGCGCCAGCAGCTTGTGGGTGCGGGGAGGAGAAGAGACCCAGTACTTC. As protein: CASSLWVRGGEETQYF.

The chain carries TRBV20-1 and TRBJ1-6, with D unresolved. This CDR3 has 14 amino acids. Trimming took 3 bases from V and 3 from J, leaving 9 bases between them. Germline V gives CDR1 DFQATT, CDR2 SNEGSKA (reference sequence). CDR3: CSASRAGYNSPLHF. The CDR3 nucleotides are TGCAGTGCTAGTCGCGCTGGCTATAATTCACCCCTCCACTTT.

The CDR3 DNA reads as TGTGCCAGCAGCTCCTCCAAACAGAACACCGGGGAGCTGTTTTTT. Residues: CASSSSKQNTGELFF. The V and J genes are TRBV7-6 and TRBJ2-2, with D uncertain. This CDR3 contains 15 residues. Trimming removed 4 bases from V and 1 base from J, with 10 bases in between. Germline V gene sequence: CDR1 SGHVS, CDR2 FNYEAQ. Based on the CDR3 plus reference TRBV7-6 and TRBJ2-2, the full variable domain is GAGVSQSPRYKVTKRGQDVALRCDPISGHVSLYWYRQALGQGPEFLTYFNYEAQQDKSGLPNDRFSAERPEGSISTLTIQRTEQRDSAMYRCASSSSKQNTGELFFGEGSRLTVL.

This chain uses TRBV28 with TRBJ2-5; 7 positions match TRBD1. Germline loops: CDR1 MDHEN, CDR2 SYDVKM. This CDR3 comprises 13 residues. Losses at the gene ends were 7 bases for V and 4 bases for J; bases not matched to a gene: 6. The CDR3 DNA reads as TGTGCCAGCAAAAACAGGGGACGAGAGACCCAGTACTTC. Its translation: CASKNRGRETQYF.

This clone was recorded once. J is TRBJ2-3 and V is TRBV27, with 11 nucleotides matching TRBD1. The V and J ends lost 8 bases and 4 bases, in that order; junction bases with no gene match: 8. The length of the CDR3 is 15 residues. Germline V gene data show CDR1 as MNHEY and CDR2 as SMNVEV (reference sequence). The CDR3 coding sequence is TGTGCCAGCTGTAGGGACAGGGGGACGGCAGATACGCAGTATTTT. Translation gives CASCRDRGTADTQYF.

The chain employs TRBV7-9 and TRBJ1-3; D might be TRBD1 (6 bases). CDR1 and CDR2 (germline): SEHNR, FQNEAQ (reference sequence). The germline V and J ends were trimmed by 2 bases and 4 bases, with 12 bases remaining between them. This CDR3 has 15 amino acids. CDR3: CASSLNRADGNTIYF. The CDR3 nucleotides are TGTGCCAGCAGCTTAAACAGGGCTGACGGAAACACCATATATTTT.

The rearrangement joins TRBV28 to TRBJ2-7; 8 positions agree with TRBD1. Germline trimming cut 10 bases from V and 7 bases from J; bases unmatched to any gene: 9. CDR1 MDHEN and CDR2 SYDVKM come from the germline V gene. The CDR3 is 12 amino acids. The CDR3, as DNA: TGTGCCATCTCCCAGGGGGCGGAAGAGCAGTACTTC. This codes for CAISQGAEEQYF.

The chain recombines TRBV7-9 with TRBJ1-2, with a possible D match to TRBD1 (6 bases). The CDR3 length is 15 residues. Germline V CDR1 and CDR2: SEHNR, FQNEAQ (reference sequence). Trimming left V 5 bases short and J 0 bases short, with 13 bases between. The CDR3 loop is CASSPQGQANYGYTF. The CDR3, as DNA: TGTGCCAGCAGCCCTCAGGGGCAGGCTAACTATGGCTACACCTTC.